The rows below give T cell receptor beta chains drawn from one sample of a study of post-analysis software for immune sequencing data. TCRdb processed the PCR reads anew with MiXCR; each CDR3 protein has one entry. The sample shows about 500,000 distinct CDR3 sequences, around 40% of them seen only once. Sample: blood. These receptors were collected from a girl between 5 and 17 years old with multiple sclerosis. CDR3s include the opening cysteine and the closing phenylalanine or tryptophan. D genes are given only for firm matches. Where a row states a size, it is once, few, many or the class of an expanded clone; other rows omit it.

>TRBJ2-7|-|TRBV13|-
TGTGCCAGCAGCTTCCCCTCAATCTCCTACGAGCAGTACTTC
CASSFPSISYEQYF
>TRBJ2-5|once|TRBV21-1|-
TGTGCCAGCAGCAAGGATATCTCGGTGGTGGCAGACAGAAAAGAGACCCAGTACTTC
CASSKDISVVADRKETQYF
>TRBJ1-2|few|TRBV12-3/TRBV12-4|TRBD1
TGTGCCAGCAGTACGGACAGGGACTCTGGCTACACCTTC
CASSTDRDSGYTF
>TRBJ2-1|few|TRBV30|TRBD2
TGTGCCTGGAGTTGGGGGGGGGGCTACAATGAGCAGTTCTTC
CAWSWGGGYNEQFF
>TRBJ2-1|few|TRBV20-1|TRBD2
TGCAGTGCAGTCCCCCTAGCGGGGTACAATGAGCAGTTCTTC
CSAVPLAGYNEQFF
>TRBJ1-1|-|TRBV5-1|-
TGCGCCAGCAGCTCGGGCAGGGGCACTGAAGCTTTCTTT
CASSSGRGTEAFF
>TRBJ2-5|few|TRBV12-3/TRBV12-4|TRBD2
TGTGCCAGCACCGGACTAGCGGGAGGCGGGGAGACCCAGTACTTC
CASTGLAGGGETQYF
>TRBJ2-7|many|TRBV7-2|TRBD2
TGTGCCAGCAGCTTAGTTTCTAGCGGGAGTGGGTACGAGCAGTACTTC
CASSLVSSGSGYEQYF
>TRBJ1-2|few|TRBV2|-
TGTGCCAGCAGGACGACAGTACCCCCTTACTACACCTTC
CASRTTVPPYYTF
>TRBJ2-5|-|TRBV5-1|-
TGCGCCAGCAGCTTGGGATCGGGTCCGCTGTACTTC
CASSLGSGPLYF
>TRBJ2-5|-|TRBV4-2|TRBD2
TGTGCCAGCAGCCCGAGGTCGGGGGGACAAGAGACCCAGTACTTC
CASSPRSGGQETQYF
>TRBJ2-1|few|TRBV5-8|TRBD2
TGTGCCAGCAGCCCTTATAGCGGGAGGGGAAATGAGCAGTTCTTC
CASSPYSGRGNEQFF
>TRBJ2-3|-|TRBV24-1|-
TGTGCCACCAGTAATTGGGACCGAGATACGCAGTATTTT
CATSNWDRDTQYF
>TRBJ1-5|-|TRBV2|-
TGTGCCAGCAGTGAATATGGATTTGATAATCAGCCCCAGCATTTT
CASSEYGFDNQPQHF
>TRBJ2-7|-|TRBV20-1|-
TGCAGTGCTAGGCTCCGGGCAAAAAGTACCTACGAGCAGTACTTC
CSARLRAKSTYEQYF
>TRBJ2-4|many|TRBV29-1|-
TGCAGCGTTGCTAGCGACGGAGGGGGCATTCAGTACTTC
CSVASDGGGIQYF
>TRBJ2-1|-|TRBV27|-
TGTGCCAGCAGTTTAAAGGGCTCCTACAATGAGCAGTTCTTC
CASSLKGSYNEQFF
>TRBJ2-4|few|TRBV4-1|-
TGCGCCAGCAGCCAAGCGGGATCCAAAAACATTCAGTACTTC
CASSQAGSKNIQYF
>TRBJ1-2|-|TRBV13|TRBD1
TGTGCCAGCAGCTTATCGGACAGGCTCTATGGCTACACCTTC
CASSLSDRLYGYTF
>TRBJ2-1|few|TRBV5-4|-
TGTGCCAGCAGCTTGACGGACCCTTACAATGAGCAGTTCTTC
CASSLTDPYNEQFF
>TRBJ2-3|once|TRBV20-1|-
TGCAGTGCTAGTGTTGGCGGATCCACTATGAATACGCAGTATTTT
CSASVGGSTMNTQYF
>TRBJ2-3|few|TRBV7-6|TRBD1
TGTGCCAGCAGCATAAAGACAGGGGCCTTCACAGATACGCAGTATTTT
CASSIKTGAFTDTQYF